This TCR beta chain comes out of a study of T cell responses to AZD1222 COVID-19 vaccine. The V gene lost 0 bases and the J gene lost 0 bases, with 9 bases spanning the gap. The CDR3 totals 16 residues. In germline, CDR1 is LNHDA, CDR2 SQIVND (reference sequence). The method was immunoSEQ multiplex PCR; TCRdb's version includes in-frame clones alone and lacks a portion of them. The repertoire has 150,000 to 200,000 clones, roughly 92% of them found once; the top ten carry about 2.8%. Points from the study as a whole: The breadth and depth of Spike-specific TCRs increased once two AZD1222 doses had been given. The peak T cell response came first, and repertoires were sampled only after it. Unmutated variant regions reportedly attract nearly half of all spike-specific TCRs. It was only a handful of AZD1222 recipients who were seropositive at baseline.

As concerns this clone: The antigen remains unidentified.

This receptor was obtained from an adult in good health. Sequenced here: peripheral blood, sampled on day 0 of AZD1222 vaccination. This rearrangement joins TRBV19 to TRBJ1-5; D remains unclear. The CDR3 sequence is CASSIERPVSNQPQHF. In DNA, the CDR3 is TGTGCCAGTAGTATAGAACGGCCGGTTAGCAATCAGCCCCAGCATTTT.